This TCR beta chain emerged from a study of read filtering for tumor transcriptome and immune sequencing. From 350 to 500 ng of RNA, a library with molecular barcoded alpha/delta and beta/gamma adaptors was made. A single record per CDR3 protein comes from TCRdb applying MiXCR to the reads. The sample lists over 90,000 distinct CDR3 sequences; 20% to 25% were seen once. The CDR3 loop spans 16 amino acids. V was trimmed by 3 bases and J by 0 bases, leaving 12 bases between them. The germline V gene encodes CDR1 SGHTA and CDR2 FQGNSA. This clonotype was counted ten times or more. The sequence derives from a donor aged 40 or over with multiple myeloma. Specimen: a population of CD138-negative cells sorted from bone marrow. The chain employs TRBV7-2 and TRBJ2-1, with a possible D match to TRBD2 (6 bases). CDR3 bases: TGTGCCAGCAGCTTGGGCGGGGTCAGCTCCTACAATGAGCAGTTCTTC. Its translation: CASSLGGVSSYNEQFF.